The clone carrying this TCR beta chain turned up a few times. The target antigen is unknown. Germline V lookup: CDR1 DFQATT, CDR2 SNEGSKA (reference sequence). There are 14 residues in the CDR3. V shed 3 bases and J 8 bases; nucleotides not matched to a gene: 8. Each CDR3 protein gets one entry after TCRdb re-called the RT-PCR reads with MiXCR. The sample has about 480,000 distinct CDR3 sequences, approximately 13% seen once; the top ten hold under 15%. The data were obtained in a study of response to subunit inactivated influenza vaccine. Study conclusions and caveats: It was the authors' suggestion that each seasonal influenza vaccination recruits few new T cells.

This TCR came from a man aged 45-65 years who received an inactivated influenza vaccine. The source was PBMCs from blood, collected 45 days after vaccination. J is TRBJ2-1 and V is TRBV20-1; 9 bases agree with TRBD2. CDR3 region: CSASRSGGLDEQFF. CDR3 nucleotide sequence: TGCAGTGCTAGCCGGAGCGGGGGGTTGGATGAGCAGTTCTTC.